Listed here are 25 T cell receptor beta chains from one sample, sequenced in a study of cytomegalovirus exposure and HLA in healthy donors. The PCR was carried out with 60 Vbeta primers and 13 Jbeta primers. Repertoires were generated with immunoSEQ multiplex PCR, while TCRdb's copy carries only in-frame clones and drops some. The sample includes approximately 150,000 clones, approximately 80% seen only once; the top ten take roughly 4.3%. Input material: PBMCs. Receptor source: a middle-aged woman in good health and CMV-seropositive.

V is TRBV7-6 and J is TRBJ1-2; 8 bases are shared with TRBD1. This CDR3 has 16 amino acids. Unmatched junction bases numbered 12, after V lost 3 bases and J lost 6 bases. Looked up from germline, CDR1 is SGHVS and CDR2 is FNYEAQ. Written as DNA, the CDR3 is TGTGCCAGCAGCTTGGGGCCCAGGGGGCAAGAGGATGGCTACACCTTC. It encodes CASSLGPRGQEDGYTF.

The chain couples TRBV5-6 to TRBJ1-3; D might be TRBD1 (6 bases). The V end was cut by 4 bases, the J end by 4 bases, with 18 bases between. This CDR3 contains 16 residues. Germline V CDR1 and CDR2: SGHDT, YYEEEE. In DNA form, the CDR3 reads TGTGCCAGCAGCGGGGATAACAGGGTAATAGGAAACACCATATATTTT. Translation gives CASSGDNRVIGNTIYF.

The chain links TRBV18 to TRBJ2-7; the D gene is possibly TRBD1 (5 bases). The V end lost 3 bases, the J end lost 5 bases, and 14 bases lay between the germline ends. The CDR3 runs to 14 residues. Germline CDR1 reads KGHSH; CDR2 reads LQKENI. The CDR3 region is CASSPIGAVDEQYF. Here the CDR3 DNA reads TGTGCCAGCTCACCCATAGGGGCGGTAGACGAGCAGTACTTC. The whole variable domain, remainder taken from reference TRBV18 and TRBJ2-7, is NAGVMQNPRHLVRRRGQEARLRCSPMKGHSHVYWYRQLPEEGLKFMVYLQKENIIDESGMPKERFSAEFPKEGPSILRIQQVVRGDSAAYFCASSPIGAVDEQYFGPGTRLTVT.

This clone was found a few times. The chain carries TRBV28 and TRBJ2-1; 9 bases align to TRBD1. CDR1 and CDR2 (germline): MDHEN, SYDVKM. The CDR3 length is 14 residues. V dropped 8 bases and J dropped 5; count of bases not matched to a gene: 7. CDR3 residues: CASLRDRANNEQFF. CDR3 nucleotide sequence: TGTGCCAGCCTCCGGGACAGGGCCAACAATGAGCAGTTCTTC.

The CDR3 is CASRAGTAVWPQHF. Written as DNA, the CDR3 is TGTGCCAGCAGAGCCGGGACAGCTGTGTGGCCCCAGCATTTT. The chain combines TRBV6-5 with TRBJ1-5, with TRBD1 identical over 7 bases. CDR1 and CDR2 (germline): MNHEY, SVGAGI. Trimming removed 6 bases from V and 9 bases from J; junction bases left unmatched: 11. The CDR3 length is 14 residues.

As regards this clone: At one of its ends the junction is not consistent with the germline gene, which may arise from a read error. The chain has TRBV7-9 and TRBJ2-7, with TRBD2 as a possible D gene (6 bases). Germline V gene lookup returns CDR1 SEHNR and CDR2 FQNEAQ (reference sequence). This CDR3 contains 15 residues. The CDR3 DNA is TGTTCCAGCAGCCGGGGCGGAGGGAAAGGGAGCGAGCAGTACTTC. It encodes CSSSRGGGKGSEQYF. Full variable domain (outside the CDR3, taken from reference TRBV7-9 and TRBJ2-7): DTGVSQNPRHKITKRGQNVTFRCDPISEHNRLYWYRQTLGQGPEFLTYFQNEAQLEKSRLLSDRFSAERPKGSFSTLEIQRTEQGDSAMYLCSSSRGGGKGSEQYFGPGTRLTVT.

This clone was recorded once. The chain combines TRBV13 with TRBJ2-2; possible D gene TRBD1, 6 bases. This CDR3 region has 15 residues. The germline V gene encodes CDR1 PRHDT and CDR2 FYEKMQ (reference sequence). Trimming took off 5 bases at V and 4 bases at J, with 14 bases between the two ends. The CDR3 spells CASSLQGLPTGELFF. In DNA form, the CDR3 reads TGTGCCAGCAGCCTACAGGGATTACCCACCGGGGAGCTGTTTTTT.

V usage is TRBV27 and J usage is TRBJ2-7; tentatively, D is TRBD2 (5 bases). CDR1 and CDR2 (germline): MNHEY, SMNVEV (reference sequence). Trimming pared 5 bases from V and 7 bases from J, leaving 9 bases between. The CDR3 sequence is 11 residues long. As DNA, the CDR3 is TGTGCCAGCAGTCCCCGACTAGAGCAGTACTTC. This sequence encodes CASSPRLEQYF.

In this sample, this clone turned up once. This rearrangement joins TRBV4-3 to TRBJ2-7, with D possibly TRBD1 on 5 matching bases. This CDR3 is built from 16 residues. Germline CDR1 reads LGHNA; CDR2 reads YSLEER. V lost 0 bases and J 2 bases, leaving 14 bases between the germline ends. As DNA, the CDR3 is TGCGCCAGCAGCCAAGATCTAAGGACACGTACCTACGAGCAGTACTTC. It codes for CASSQDLRTRTYEQYF.

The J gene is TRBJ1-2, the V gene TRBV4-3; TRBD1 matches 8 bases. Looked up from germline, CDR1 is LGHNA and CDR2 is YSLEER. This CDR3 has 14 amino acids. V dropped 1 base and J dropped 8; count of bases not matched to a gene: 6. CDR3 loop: CASSQGGQGAGYTF. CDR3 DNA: TGCGCCAGCAGCCAAGGAGGCCAGGGGGCAGGCTACACCTTC.

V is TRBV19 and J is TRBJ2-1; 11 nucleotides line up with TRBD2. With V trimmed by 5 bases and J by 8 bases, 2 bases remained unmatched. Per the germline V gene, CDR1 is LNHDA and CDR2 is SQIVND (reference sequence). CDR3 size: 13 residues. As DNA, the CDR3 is TGTGCCAGTAGTTGGACTAGCGGGTATGAGCAGTTCTTC. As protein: CASSWTSGYEQFF.

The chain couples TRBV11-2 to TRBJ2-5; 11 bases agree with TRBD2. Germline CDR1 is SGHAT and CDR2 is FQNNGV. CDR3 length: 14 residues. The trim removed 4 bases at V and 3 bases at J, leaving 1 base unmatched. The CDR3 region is CASSSGLAEETQYF. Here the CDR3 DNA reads TGTGCCAGCAGCTCGGGACTAGCGGAAGAGACCCAGTACTTC.

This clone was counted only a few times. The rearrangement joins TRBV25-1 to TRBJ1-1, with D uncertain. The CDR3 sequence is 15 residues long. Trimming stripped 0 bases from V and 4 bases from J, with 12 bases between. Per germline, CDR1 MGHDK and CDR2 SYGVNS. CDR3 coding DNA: TGTGCCAGCAGTGAATATTCCGGCGCAGGCACTGAAGCTTTCTTT. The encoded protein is CASSEYSGAGTEAFF.

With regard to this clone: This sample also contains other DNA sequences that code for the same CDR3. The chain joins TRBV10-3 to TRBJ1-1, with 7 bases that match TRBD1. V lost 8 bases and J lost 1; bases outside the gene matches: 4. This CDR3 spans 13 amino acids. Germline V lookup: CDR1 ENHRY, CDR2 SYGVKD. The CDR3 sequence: CAISRTGNTEAFF. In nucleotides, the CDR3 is TGTGCCATCTCCAGGACAGGGAACACTGAAGCTTTCTTT.

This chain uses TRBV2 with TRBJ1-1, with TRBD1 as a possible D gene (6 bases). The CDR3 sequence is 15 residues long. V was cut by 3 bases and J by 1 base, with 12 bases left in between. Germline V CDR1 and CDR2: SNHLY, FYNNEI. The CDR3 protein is CASSDFLTGNTEAFF. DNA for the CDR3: TGTGCCAGCAGTGACTTCCTGACAGGGAACACTGAAGCTTTCTTT.

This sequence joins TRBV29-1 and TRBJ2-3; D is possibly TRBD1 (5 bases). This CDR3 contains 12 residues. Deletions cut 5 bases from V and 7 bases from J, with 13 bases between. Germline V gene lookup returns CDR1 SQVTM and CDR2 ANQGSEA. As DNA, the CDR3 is TGCAGCGTTTTGGTTGACAGCTATACGCAGTATTTT. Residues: CSVLVDSYTQYF.

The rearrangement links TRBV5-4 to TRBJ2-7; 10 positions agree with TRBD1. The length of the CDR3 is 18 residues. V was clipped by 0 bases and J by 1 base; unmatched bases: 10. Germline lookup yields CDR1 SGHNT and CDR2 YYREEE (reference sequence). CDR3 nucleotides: TGTGCCAGCAGCTTGGACCTGGGGGGACAGGGGCATTCCTACGAGCAGTACTTC. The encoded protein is CASSLDLGGQGHSYEQYF.

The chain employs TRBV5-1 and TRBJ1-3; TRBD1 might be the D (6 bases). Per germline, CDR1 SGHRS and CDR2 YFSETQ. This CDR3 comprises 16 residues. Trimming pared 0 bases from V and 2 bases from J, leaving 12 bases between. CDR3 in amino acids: CASSLEGTPTGNTIYF. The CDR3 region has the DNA TGCGCCAGCAGCTTGGAGGGGACACCCACTGGAAACACCATATATTTT.

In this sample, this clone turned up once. The CDR3, as DNA: TGCGCCAGCAGCCCGGACAGGGTATACGAGCAGTACTTC. It is translated as CASSPDRVYEQYF. This rearrangement joins TRBV5-1 to TRBJ2-7; 8 bases are a match to TRBD1. Germline assignment: CDR1 SGHRS and CDR2 YFSETQ. There are 13 residues in the CDR3. J was trimmed by 4 bases and V by 4 bases; bases with no gene match: 4.

As DNA, the CDR3 is TGCGCCAGCAGCCCGCTAGCGGGAGGGAGAGATACGCAGTATTTT. As protein: CASSPLAGGRDTQYF. The J gene is TRBJ2-3, the V gene TRBV5-1, with 12 nucleotides matching TRBD2. The CDR3 length is 15 residues. The V segment lost 4 bases and the J segment 5 bases; nucleotides outside the gene matches: 5. Per the germline V gene, CDR1 is SGHRS and CDR2 is YFSETQ.

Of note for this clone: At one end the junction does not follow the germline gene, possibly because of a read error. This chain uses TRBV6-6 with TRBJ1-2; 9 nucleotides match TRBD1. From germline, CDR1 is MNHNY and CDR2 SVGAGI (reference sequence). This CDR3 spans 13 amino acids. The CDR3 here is CASSYRTGEVDGF. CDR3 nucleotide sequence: TGTGCCAGCAGTTACCGGACAGGGGAAGTGGACGGCTTC.

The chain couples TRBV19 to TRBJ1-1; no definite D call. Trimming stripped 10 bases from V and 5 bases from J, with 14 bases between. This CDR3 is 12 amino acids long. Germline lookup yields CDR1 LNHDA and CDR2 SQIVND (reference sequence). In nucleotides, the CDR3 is TGTGCCACTCGGCGGGTGGGAACTGAAGCTTTCTTT. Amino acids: CATRRVGTEAFF.

CDR3 amino acids: CASSYWTGNEQFF. The CDR3 DNA follows: TGTGCCAGCAGTTACTGGACAGGGAATGAGCAGTTCTTC. V usage is TRBV6-5 and J usage is TRBJ2-1, with 8 bases that match TRBD1. V shed 1 base and J 7 bases; nucleotides not matched to a gene: 0. Germline V gives CDR1 MNHEY, CDR2 SVGAGI. The CDR3 runs 13 residues.

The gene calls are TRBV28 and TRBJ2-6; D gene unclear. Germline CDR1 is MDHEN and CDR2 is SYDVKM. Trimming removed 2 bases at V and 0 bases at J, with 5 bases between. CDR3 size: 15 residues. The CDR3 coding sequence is TGTGCCAGCAGTTTACTCAGCTCTGGGGCCAACGTCCTGACTTTC. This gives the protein CASSLLSSGANVLTF.

CDR3 in DNA: TGTGCCAGTAGTCCAACCGGGACAGACTATGGCTACACCTTC. Encoded protein: CASSPTGTDYGYTF. The chain links TRBV19 to TRBJ1-2; TRBD1 matches at 7 bases. Germline CDR1 is LNHDA and CDR2 is SQIVND (reference sequence). CDR3 length: 14 amino acids. V lost 5 bases and J lost 3; bases outside the gene matches: 6.